These 31 T cell receptor beta chains came from one sample sequenced in a study of T-cell memory formation after mild COVID-19. MiXCR, run by TCRdb on the 5' RACE reads, gives a single entry per CDR3 protein. Among about 150,000 distinct CDR3 sequences listed, roughly 28% were seen once. Sample: PBMCs or a T cell subset sorted from them (not recorded which). The receptors here all came from an adult woman who had mild COVID-19 (a few samples of this study predate the infection). Cell type and time point are not known.

CDR3 in DNA: TGTGCCAGCAGCCGCAACCGGGACAGGGCAAAGACTAACTATGGCTACACCTTC. Protein: CASSRNRDRAKTNYGYTF. The chain couples TRBV27 to TRBJ1-2; 9 nucleotides match TRBD1. CDR3 size: 18 residues. Germline V lookup: CDR1 MNHEY, CDR2 SMNVEV (reference sequence). V trimming: 6 bases; J trimming: 0 bases; junction bases outside the gene matches: 14.

The rearrangement joins TRBV11-2 to TRBJ1-2; the match to TRBD1 covers 7 bases. Unmatched junction bases numbered 13, after V lost 1 base and J lost 5 bases. There are 17 residues in the CDR3. Germline CDR1 and CDR2: SGHAT and FQNNGV. The CDR3 nucleotides are TGTGCCAGCAGCTTAGGGGATCAGGGGGTATTCAGTTATGGCTACACCTTC. This encodes CASSLGDQGVFSYGYTF.

The J gene is TRBJ2-6, the V gene TRBV20-1, with D unclear. CDR1 is DFQATT, CDR2 SNEGSKA, per germline (reference sequence). The CDR3 covers 14 residues. Trimming took 0 bases from V and 4 from J, leaving 7 bases between them. DNA of the CDR3: TGCAGTGCTAGAGACCCCCGGGGGGCCAACGTCCTGACTTTC. The encoded protein is CSARDPRGANVLTF.

The chain is built from TRBV6-5 and TRBJ1-2; TRBD1 matches at 9 bases. CDR1 is MNHEY, CDR2 SVGAGI, per germline. V lost 3 bases and J lost 3; bases outside the gene matches: 8. This CDR3 is built from 16 residues. The CDR3 sequence is CASSYQDRGFHYGYTF. The CDR3 DNA sequence: TGTGCCAGCAGTTATCAGGACAGGGGTTTCCACTATGGCTACACCTTC.

J is TRBJ1-2 and V is TRBV6-6; D is ambiguous. Germline V CDR1 and CDR2: MNHNY, SVGAGI (reference sequence). The V end was cut by 5 bases, the J end by 1 base, with 5 bases between. The CDR3 spans 12 residues. CDR3 coding DNA: TGTGCCAGCAGTGAGAGTAACTATGGCTACACCTTC. Translating gives CASSESNYGYTF.

This clonotype was recorded a few times. V gene TRBV7-2 combines with J gene TRBJ1-6, with D unresolved. V shed 3 bases and J shed 0 bases, with 6 bases lying between them. Looked up from germline, CDR1 is SGHTA and CDR2 is FQGNSA. The CDR3 contains 15 residues. CDR3 amino acids: CASSLDHSYNSPLHF. CDR3 DNA: TGTGCCAGCAGCTTGGACCACTCCTATAATTCACCCCTCCACTTT.

This chain joins TRBV6-2 or TRBV6-3 and TRBJ1-4; D gene ambiguous. The length of the CDR3 is 16 residues. CDR1 and CDR2 (germline): MNHEY, SVGEGT. With 6 bases removed from V and 7 bases from J, the gap between germline ends came to 21 bases. The DNA of the CDR3 is TGTGCCAGCAGGCGCACTGCCGGATCGGGAGGTGAAAAACTGTTTTTT. This translates into CASRRTAGSGGEKLFF.

This clonotype was picked up a small number of times. This chain joins TRBV5-1 and TRBJ1-1; D is unresolved. The V end lost 6 bases, the J end lost 1 base, and 10 bases lay between the germline ends. Germline CDR1 SGHRS, CDR2 YFSETQ. The CDR3 runs 13 residues. CDR3 bases: TGCGCCAGCAAGCCGGGTGAGAACACTGAAGCTTTCTTT. Translating it yields CASKPGENTEAFF.

This clonotype has a single count. The chain links TRBV6-2 or TRBV6-3 to TRBJ2-5; D tentatively reads TRBD1 or TRBD2 (5 bases each). CDR1 is MNHEY, CDR2 SVGEGT, per germline. The CDR3 contains 12 residues. Deletions cut 11 bases from V and 3 bases from J, with 13 bases between. CDR3 in DNA: TGTGCCGTGGGGGATAGAGAAGAGACCCAGTACTTC. Encoded protein: CAVGDREETQYF.

The J gene is TRBJ1-5, the V gene TRBV4-1; D might be TRBD1 (5 bases). Germline CDR1 reads MGHRA; CDR2 reads YSYEKL. Trimming removed 2 bases from V and 2 bases from J, with 10 bases in between. The length of the CDR3 is 15 residues. In DNA form, the CDR3 reads TGCGCCAGCAGCCAACAAACGGGGGGCAATCAGCCCCAGCATTTT. This translates into CASSQQTGGNQPQHF.

This clonotype came up a few times. J is TRBJ2-1 and V is TRBV7-6; D not resolved. Germline-derived CDR1 and CDR2 are SGHVS and FNYEAQ. This CDR3 is built from 15 residues. V lost 7 bases and J 0 bases, leaving 13 bases between the germline ends. The CDR3 loop reads CASTATVSSYNEQFF. The CDR3 nucleotides are TGTGCCAGCACCGCGACCGTTAGCTCCTACAATGAGCAGTTCTTC.

This clonotype is a singleton in its sample. This chain connects TRBV5-1 to TRBJ2-7; 8 positions agree with TRBD1. The V gene's germline CDR1 is SGHRS and CDR2 YFSETQ. Losses at the gene ends were 0 bases for V and 6 bases for J; bases not matched to a gene: 5. The CDR3 contains 14 residues. The DNA for the CDR3 is TGCGCCAGCAGCTTGGCCGGGACAGGACGCGAGCAGTACTTC. It codes for CASSLAGTGREQYF. The variable domain in full, completed from reference TRBV5-1 and TRBJ2-7, reads KAGVTQTPRYLIKTRGQQVTLSCSPISGHRSVSWYQQTPGQGLQFLFEYFSETQRNKGNFPGRFSGRQFSNSRSEMNVSTLELGDSALYLCASSLAGTGREQYFGPGTRLTVT.

The rearrangement uses TRBV12-3 or TRBV12-4 and TRBJ1-5; D not resolved. The CDR3 totals 16 residues. Trimming took off 1 base at V and 0 bases at J, with 10 bases between the two ends. CDR3 sequence reads: CASSLGRYNSNQPQHF. In DNA form, the CDR3 reads TGTGCCAGCAGTTTAGGACGGTATAATAGCAATCAGCCCCAGCATTTT.

The chain recombines TRBV7-3 with TRBJ1-1; 9 bases are a match to TRBD1. Germline values: CDR1 SGHTA, CDR2 FQGTGA. The V segment lost 5 bases and the J segment 1 base; nucleotides outside the gene matches: 5. This CDR3 region has 15 residues. CDR3 nucleotides: TGTGCCAGCAGCCGGACAGGGGACACGAACACTGAAGCTTTCTTT. It codes for CASSRTGDTNTEAFF.

This clonotype was seen a handful of times. The chain recombines TRBV7-9 with TRBJ2-5; 7 bases agree with TRBD2. Germline V gene lookup returns CDR1 SEHNR and CDR2 FQNEAQ (reference sequence). The junction had 3 bases not matched to a gene; V was cut back by 1 base and J by 1 base. This CDR3 comprises 15 residues. For the CDR3, the DNA is TGTGCCAGCAGCTTAGAGGGACTATCCCAAGAGACCCAGTACTTC. Residues: CASSLEGLSQETQYF.

V and J are TRBV24-1 and TRBJ2-2; D perhaps matches TRBD2 (5 bases). V dropped 5 bases and J dropped 6 bases, with 12 bases sitting between them. Germline assignment: CDR1 KGHDR and CDR2 SFDVKD. This CDR3 has 14 residues. CDR3 in DNA: TGTGCCACCAGTGCCTCGCGGGCTTCCGGGGAGCTGTTTTTT. This encodes CATSASRASGELFF.

In this sample, this clonotype turned up a few times. The V gene is TRBV4-2, the J gene TRBJ2-1; 10 nucleotides agree with TRBD2. The germline gives CDR1 LGHNA, CDR2 YNFKEQ. The ends lost 1 base at V and 8 bases at J; junction bases unmatched: 11. The CDR3 totals 17 residues. CDR3 DNA: TGTGCCAGCAGCCAAGTGAAGACTAGCGGGCGAGGGGATGAGCAGTTCTTC. Translation gives CASSQVKTSGRGDEQFF.

This rearrangement joins TRBV3-1 to TRBJ2-1; TRBD2 might be the D (6 bases). V lost 3 bases and J lost 8, with 14 bases in between. Germline assignment: CDR1 LGHDT and CDR2 YNNKEL (reference sequence). CDR3 size: 14 residues. The CDR3 protein is CASSQGGAGYEQFF. The DNA for the CDR3 is TGTGCCAGCAGCCAGGGCGGGGCTGGGTATGAGCAGTTCTTC.

This clonotype has a handful of counts. The chain carries TRBV5-6 and TRBJ2-7; 7 nucleotides match TRBD1. V shed 4 bases and J 3 bases; nucleotides not matched to a gene: 7. Per germline, CDR1 SGHDT and CDR2 YYEEEE. This CDR3 has 14 residues. For the CDR3, the DNA is TGTGCCAGCAGCCCGGGACAGTATAACTACGAGCAGTACTTC. Its translation: CASSPGQYNYEQYF. Based on the CDR3 plus reference TRBV5-6 and TRBJ2-7, the full variable domain is DAGVTQSPTHLIKTRGQQVTLRCSPKSGHDTVSWYQQALGQGPQFIFQYYEEEERQRGNFPDRFSGHQFPNYSSELNVNALLLGDSALYLCASSPGQYNYEQYFGPGTRLTVT.

For the CDR3, the DNA is TGTGCCAGCAGCTTAGAAACCGGGCGGGCGCGACCAGATGAGCAGTTCTTC. Its translation: CASSLETGRARPDEQFF. The chain links TRBV7-6 to TRBJ2-1, with D possibly being TRBD2 (5 bases). The CDR3 loop spans 17 amino acids. The V gene lost 1 base and the J gene lost 8 bases, with 21 bases spanning the gap. Germline-derived CDR1 and CDR2 are SGHVS and FNYEAQ.

This clonotype was seen more than once but under ten times. CDR3 residues: CSAILTSGRAMTDTQYF. CDR3 bases: TGCAGTGCTATCCTGACTAGCGGGAGGGCCATGACAGATACGCAGTATTTT. The chain recombines TRBV20-1 with TRBJ2-3, with 14 bases lining up with TRBD2. Germline V gives CDR1 DFQATT, CDR2 SNEGSKA (reference sequence). The CDR3 loop spans 17 amino acids. V was pared by 4 bases and J by 3 bases, with 9 bases of the junction left unmatched.

V is TRBV9 and J is TRBJ1-3; D not resolved. Germline lookup yields CDR1 SGDLS and CDR2 YYNGEE. The V gene lost 5 bases and the J gene lost 0 bases, with 9 bases spanning the gap. The CDR3 contains 14 residues. The CDR3 DNA is TGTGCCAGCAGTGCAGACGGCTCTGGAAACACCATATATTTT. This sequence encodes CASSADGSGNTIYF.

The chain couples TRBV12-3 or TRBV12-4 to TRBJ2-1; 9 bases align to TRBD2. V lost 5 bases to trimming and J lost 2 bases; unmatched junction nucleotides: 4. The CDR3 extends over 15 amino acids. In DNA, the CDR3 is TGTGCCAGCAGTGTCGGACTAGCGACCTACAATGAGCAGTTCTTC. It specifies CASSVGLATYNEQFF.

This clonotype was found a few times. The chain combines TRBV20-1 with TRBJ2-7; no firm D call. Germline loops: CDR1 DFQATT, CDR2 SNEGSKA (reference sequence). V gave up 0 bases and J gave up 1 base, with 10 bases separating them. This CDR3 region has 14 residues. CDR3 residues: CSAREPGMSYEQYF. CDR3 DNA sequence: TGCAGTGCTAGAGAACCTGGAATGTCCTACGAGCAGTACTTC.

This rearrangement joins TRBV13 to TRBJ2-2; D possibly corresponds to TRBD1 (5 bases). The CDR3 consists of 15 residues. The germline V and J ends were trimmed by 3 bases and 2 bases, with 10 bases remaining between them. CDR1 is PRHDT, CDR2 FYEKMQ, per germline (reference sequence). The CDR3, as DNA: TGTGCCAGCAGCTTCTCAGGGCTAAACACCGGGGAGCTGTTTTTT. As protein: CASSFSGLNTGELFF.

In this sample, this clonotype turned up once. The chain recombines TRBV2 with TRBJ1-1; no definite D call. The germline V and J ends were trimmed by 2 bases and 1 base, with 8 bases remaining between them. The V gene's germline CDR1 is SNHLY and CDR2 FYNNEI. CDR3 length: 14 amino acids. CDR3 protein: CASSEIGKNTEAFF. The CDR3 region has the DNA TGTGCCAGCAGTGAAATAGGGAAGAACACTGAAGCTTTCTTT.

This clonotype was seen repeatedly, ten times or more. This rearrangement joins TRBV12-3 or TRBV12-4 to TRBJ2-7; 10 bases are a match to TRBD2. The CDR3 has 17 amino acids. V trimming: 5 bases; J trimming: 5 bases; junction bases outside the gene matches: 15. CDR3 residues: CASSAVWTSGLPDEQYF. The CDR3, as DNA: TGTGCCAGCAGTGCCGTTTGGACTAGCGGACTGCCGGACGAGCAGTACTTC.

This clonotype has a handful of counts. This chain connects TRBV7-9 to TRBJ2-3; no clear D. The germline CDR1 and CDR2 sequences are SEHNR and FQNEAQ (reference sequence). V was cut by 4 bases and J by 2 bases, with 10 bases left in between. This CDR3 comprises 14 residues. CDR3 region: CASSSLQLTDTQYF. The CDR3 DNA follows: TGTGCCAGCAGCTCCCTCCAACTCACAGATACGCAGTATTTT.

This clonotype was seen more than once but under ten times. The gene calls are TRBV14 and TRBJ2-1, with 10 nucleotides matching TRBD2. Trimming at V came to 1 base and at J to 1 base, leaving 4 bases not matched to a gene. The CDR3 extends over 17 amino acids. In germline, CDR1 is SGHDN, CDR2 FVKESK. As DNA, the CDR3 is TGTGCCAGCAGCCAAGTCGGACTAGCGGTATCCTACAATGAGCAGTTCTTC. Protein sequence: CASSQVGLAVSYNEQFF. Drawing the rest from reference TRBV14 and TRBJ2-1, the complete variable domain is EAGVTQFPSHSVIEKGQTVTLRCDPISGHDNLYWYRRVMGKEIKFLLHFVKESKQDESGMPNNRFLAERTGGTYSTLKVQPAELEDSGVYFCASSQVGLAVSYNEQFFGPGTRLTVL.

The V and J genes are TRBV5-1 and TRBJ2-6; D uncertain. V shed 4 bases and J shed 4 bases, with 15 bases lying between them. The CDR3 contains 16 residues. The germline V gene has CDR1 SGHRS and CDR2 YFSETQ. This chain's CDR3 is CASSQEIASGANVLTF. The CDR3, as DNA: TGCGCCAGCAGCCAGGAAATAGCCTCCGGGGCCAACGTCCTGACTTTC.

This clonotype has just a few counts. The rearrangement links TRBV14 to TRBJ2-7; D remains ambiguous. CDR1 SGHDN and CDR2 FVKESK come from the germline V gene. CDR3 length equals 13 residues. V gave up 4 bases and J gave up 3 bases, with 10 bases separating them. The CDR3 nucleotides are TGTGCCAGCAGCCCTAGGGCGTTCTACGAGCAGTACTTC. It codes for CASSPRAFYEQYF.